Listed here are 29 T cell receptor beta chains from one sample, sequenced in a study of graft-versus-host responses after intestinal transplantation. Measured with immunoSEQ multiplex PCR; TCRdb has only the in-frame clones, and not every one. The table shows about 16,000 clones, with more than 85% occurring only once. This sample comprised PBMCs, obtained 23 days after intestinal transplant. The origin of the receptors is a human patient who received an intestinal transplant, so some T cells may come from the graft donor.

The chain is built from TRBV5-4 and TRBJ2-7; 9 bases align to TRBD1. The CDR3 is 15 amino acids. Per the germline V gene, CDR1 is SGHNT and CDR2 is YYREEE (reference sequence). J was trimmed by 6 bases and V by 3 bases; bases with no gene match: 10. CDR3 sequence reads: CASSSPGTGYFEQYF. DNA of the CDR3: TGTGCCAGCAGCTCACCCGGGACAGGGTATTTCGAGCAGTACTTC.

The J gene is TRBJ2-1, the V gene TRBV29-1; no firm D call. Deletions cut 3 bases from V and 4 bases from J, with 7 bases between. The length of the CDR3 is 12 residues. The germline CDR1 and CDR2 sequences are SQVTM and ANQGSEA. The CDR3 here is CSVDNSYNEQFF. In DNA form, the CDR3 reads TGCAGCGTTGATAACTCGTACAATGAGCAGTTCTTC.

This chain links TRBV7-8 with TRBJ2-7, with D perhaps TRBD2 (6 bases). CDR3 length: 14 residues. CDR1 is SGHVS and CDR2 is FQNEAQ in the germline V gene. V was trimmed by 5 bases and J by 2 bases, leaving 13 bases between them. The CDR3 here is CASSARDFAYEQYF. The CDR3 region has the DNA TGTGCCAGCAGCGCCCGGGACTTTGCCTACGAGCAGTACTTC.

The chain has TRBV28 and TRBJ2-7, with D maybe TRBD1 (5 bases). With 8 bases removed from V and 1 base from J, the gap between germline ends came to 18 bases. The germline CDR1 and CDR2 sequences are MDHEN and SYDVKM. This CDR3 spans 15 amino acids. The chain's CDR3 is CASRKSKPGSYEQYF. The CDR3 DNA reads TGTGCCAGCCGAAAATCAAAACCAGGGTCCTACGAGCAGTACTTC.

This clone came up once. CDR3 region: CASTQGPLETQYF. The DNA of the CDR3 is TGTGCCAGCACTCAAGGACCGCTAGAGACCCAGTACTTC. The rearrangement joins TRBV6-5 to TRBJ2-5; the D is unclear. Trimming left V 7 bases short and J 4 bases short, with 13 bases between. There are 13 residues in the CDR3. Germline-derived CDR1 and CDR2 are MNHEY and SVGAGI.

This chain connects TRBV7-9 to TRBJ2-3; 7 positions agree with TRBD2. V lost 1 base and J lost 4; bases outside the gene matches: 8. Germline CDR1 is SEHNR and CDR2 is FQNEAQ (reference sequence). The CDR3 totals 16 residues. The CDR3 DNA reads as TGTGCCAGCAGCTTAGGGGTGGGAGGGCCCCCAGATACGCAGTATTTT. It codes for CASSLGVGGPPDTQYF.

This clone was seen a few times. The rearrangement joins TRBV7-9 to TRBJ2-1; maybe TRBD2 (5 bases). The germline V gene encodes CDR1 SEHNR and CDR2 FQNEAQ (reference sequence). Trimming took 5 bases from V and 8 from J, leaving 10 bases between them. The CDR3 is 12 residues long. The CDR3 spells CASSPTRDEQFF. The CDR3 region has the DNA TGTGCCAGCAGCCCAACTAGAGATGAGCAGTTCTTC.

This chain connects TRBV7-6 to TRBJ1-1, with TRBD1 matching over 8 bases. CDR3 size: 19 residues. The trim removed 1 base at V and 0 bases at J, leaving 13 bases unmatched. Germline V gene sequence: CDR1 SGHVS, CDR2 FNYEAQ. CDR3 region: CASSLEVRAGGYMNTEAFF. The DNA of the CDR3 is TGTGCCAGCAGCTTAGAAGTGAGGGCAGGGGGCTATATGAACACTGAAGCTTTCTTT.

For the CDR3, the DNA is TGTGCCAGCAGTGAAGCGAATTCTCTTAAGCAGTACTTC. This encodes CASSEANSLKQYF. The V gene is TRBV6-1, the J gene TRBJ2-7; D gene uncertain. Germline V CDR1 and CDR2: MNHNS, SASEGT. Trimming shortened V by 0 bases and J by 8 bases, and 11 bases separated the two germline ends. There are 13 residues in the CDR3.

V and J are TRBV27 and TRBJ2-6; D is uncertain. Germline values: CDR1 MNHEY, CDR2 SMNVEV (reference sequence). Trimming shortened V by 3 bases and J by 13 bases, and 19 bases separated the two germline ends. This CDR3 is built from 15 residues. The CDR3 DNA is TGTGCCAGCAGTTTTGGTATGGACGCCTCCCGAGTCCTGACTTTC. Its translation: CASSFGMDASRVLTF.

The V call is TRBV10-3, the J call TRBJ2-7, with 11 bases aligning to TRBD2. There are 14 residues in the CDR3. Per the germline V gene, CDR1 is ENHRY and CDR2 is SYGVKD. V gave up 4 bases and J gave up 3 bases; unmatched junction bases: 2. The CDR3 spells CAISVGTSGYEQYF. The CDR3 bases are TGTGCCATCAGTGTAGGGACTAGCGGCTACGAGCAGTACTTC.

Comment on this clone: The CDR3 end shows no conserved phenylalanine or tryptophan, and so a read error is likely. The rearrangement links TRBV5-1 to TRBJ2-7; 13 nucleotides match TRBD2. Germline V gene data show CDR1 as SGHRS and CDR2 as YFSETQ. The CDR3 is 16 residues long. V lost 0 bases, J lost 4 bases, and 4 bases stayed unmatched. The CDR3 nucleotides read TGCGCCAGCAGCTTGGAACTAGCGGGAGGGAAATACGAGCAGTACCTC. This gives the protein CASSLELAGGKYEQYL.

CDR3 sequence reads: CASSWDRGPEQFF. The CDR3 DNA reads TGTGCCAGCAGCTGGGACAGGGGGCCTGAGCAGTTCTTC. The J gene is TRBJ2-1, the V gene TRBV7-9; 12 positions match TRBD1. CDR3 length: 13 residues. Germline V gene data show CDR1 as SEHNR and CDR2 as FQNEAQ (reference sequence). V gave up 4 bases and J gave up 9 bases; unmatched junction bases: 1.

CDR3 sequence: CASSAAGTPYNEQFF. The CDR3, as DNA: TGTGCCAGCAGTGCGGCAGGGACCCCCTACAATGAGCAGTTCTTC. This rearrangement joins TRBV6-1 to TRBJ2-1; D is possibly TRBD1 or TRBD2 (5 bases each). CDR1 and CDR2 (germline): MNHNS, SASEGT. V gave up 4 bases and J gave up 2 bases, with 12 bases separating them. The CDR3 covers 15 residues.

The rearrangement links TRBV27 to TRBJ2-4; possibly TRBD2 for D (5 bases). V was clipped by 6 bases and J by 0 bases, with 12 bases between them. CDR3 size: 15 residues. Germline CDR1 and CDR2: MNHEY and SMNVEV (reference sequence). The CDR3 sequence: CASSLTTGAKNIQYF. Written as DNA, the CDR3 is TGTGCCAGCAGCCTGACTACGGGAGCCAAAAACATTCAGTACTTC.

This clone was detected only once. Mismatch with germline at one junction end may stem from a read error. The chain recombines TRBV29-1 with TRBJ2-1, with D possibly being TRBD2 (5 bases). Germline V gene data show CDR1 as SQVTM and CDR2 as ANQGSEA. There are 12 residues in the CDR3. CDR3 sequence reads: CSVEIGGQEQLF. CDR3 DNA: TGCAGCGTTGAAATCGGAGGCCAGGAGCAGCTCTTC.

The chain employs TRBV19 and TRBJ2-7; 10 bases line up with TRBD2. CDR1 is LNHDA, CDR2 SQIVND, per germline (reference sequence). This CDR3 region has 13 residues. The trim removed 5 bases at V and 6 bases at J, leaving 4 bases unmatched. CDR3 nucleotide sequence: TGTGCCAGTAGTCTCATAGCGGGAGGCGAGCAGTACTTC. This codes for CASSLIAGGEQYF. Supplemented by reference TRBV19 and TRBJ2-7, the full variable domain reads DGGITQSPKYLFRKEGQNVTLSCEQNLNHDAMYWYRQDPGQGLRLIYYSQIVNDFQKGDIAEGYSVSREKKESFPLTVTSAQKNPTAFYLCASSLIAGGEQYFGPGTRLTVT.

The chain is built from TRBV27 and TRBJ2-7, with 8 bases lining up with TRBD1. Germline values: CDR1 MNHEY, CDR2 SMNVEV (reference sequence). The trim removed 8 bases at V and 2 bases at J, leaving 8 bases unmatched. The CDR3 contains 14 residues. The CDR3 is CASASGTGAYEQYF. CDR3 sequence (DNA): TGTGCCAGCGCTTCCGGGACAGGAGCCTACGAGCAGTACTTC.

The chain uses TRBV5-6 and TRBJ2-1, with 8 bases lining up with TRBD1. This CDR3 has 15 residues. Germline V CDR1 and CDR2: SGHDT, YYEEEE. V lost 2 bases, J lost 4 bases, and 5 bases stayed unmatched. The CDR3, as DNA: TGTGCCAGCAGCTTCCCACAGGGGGGATACAATGAGCAGTTCTTC. Its protein is CASSFPQGGYNEQFF.

The CDR3 DNA follows: TGTGCCAGCCAAACCTCGGCGGCCGTCGGGGAGCTGTTTTTT. Protein: CASQTSAAVGELFF. This sequence joins TRBV28 and TRBJ2-2; D not resolved. CDR1 is MDHEN and CDR2 is SYDVKM in the germline V gene. The CDR3 loop spans 14 amino acids. V was trimmed by 8 bases and J by 7 bases, leaving 17 bases between them.

The chain employs TRBV4-3 and TRBJ1-2, with D hard to call. The length of the CDR3 is 15 residues. Germline lookup yields CDR1 LGHNA and CDR2 YSLEER. Trimming cost V 0 bases and J 1 base, with 9 bases left between them. The CDR3 loop reads CASSQDLGFNYGYTF. DNA of the CDR3: TGCGCCAGCAGCCAAGATTTAGGGTTTAACTATGGCTACACCTTC.

The chain uses TRBV9 and TRBJ2-7; TRBD2 matches at 7 bases. Germline trimming cut 0 bases from V and 1 base from J; bases unmatched to any gene: 4. CDR3 length: 15 amino acids. The germline gives CDR1 SGDLS, CDR2 YYNGEE. The DNA for the CDR3 is TGTGCCAGCAGCGTAGCTAGCGGACCATCCTACGAGCAGTACTTC. It specifies CASSVASGPSYEQYF.

The CDR3 is CASSDKLAGNDNEQFF. In nucleotides, the CDR3 is TGTGCCAGCAGTGACAAACTAGCGGGGAATGACAATGAGCAGTTCTTC. V and J are TRBV25-1 and TRBJ2-1; 10 bases match TRBD2. This CDR3 has 16 residues. The germline V gene has CDR1 MGHDK and CDR2 SYGVNS. Trimming at V came to 3 bases and at J to 5 bases, leaving 7 bases not matched to a gene.

The V call is TRBV9, the J call TRBJ2-2; tentatively, D is TRBD2 (6 bases). CDR3 length equals 15 residues. V was shortened by 4 bases and J by 2 bases, with 12 bases between the two germline ends. Germline V gives CDR1 SGDLS, CDR2 YYNGEE. The CDR3 spells CASSMGLSNTGELFF. The CDR3 DNA is TGTGCCAGCAGCATGGGACTTTCCAACACCGGGGAGCTGTTTTTT.

V usage is TRBV6-5 and J usage is TRBJ2-5, with 9 bases lining up with TRBD1. The length of the CDR3 is 15 residues. V was clipped by 2 bases and J by 5 bases; unmatched bases: 6. Germline assignment: CDR1 MNHEY and CDR2 SVGAGI. The CDR3 loop is CASSYLTGGLETQYF. The DNA of the CDR3 is TGTGCCAGCAGTTACCTGACAGGGGGTTTGGAGACCCAGTACTTC.

The chain is built from TRBV7-9 and TRBJ1-5; a weak D match, TRBD1 (5 bases). Germline loops: CDR1 SEHNR, CDR2 FQNEAQ (reference sequence). Trimming left V 1 base short and J 7 bases short, with 11 bases between. The CDR3 sequence is 14 residues long. Here the CDR3 DNA reads TGTGCCAGCAGCTTAGAGGGGATGCAGCAGCCCCAGCATTTT. It yields the protein CASSLEGMQQPQHF.

The rearrangement uses TRBV28 and TRBJ1-2, with a weak D call TRBD1 (5 bases). This CDR3 spans 14 amino acids. The V gene's germline CDR1 is MDHEN and CDR2 SYDVKM. Trimming cost V 4 bases and J 8 bases, with 17 bases left between them. The DNA of the CDR3 is TGTGCCAGCAGTTGGGGGGAGGGTCTTTTGGGCTACACCTTC. Its translation: CASSWGEGLLGYTF.

The V and J genes are TRBV7-7 and TRBJ2-1; 11 positions match TRBD2. Germline V gene lookup returns CDR1 SSHAT and CDR2 FNYEAQ (reference sequence). Unmatched junction bases numbered 5, after V lost 0 bases and J lost 13 bases. This CDR3 comprises 14 residues. The CDR3 loop reads CASSLASGRAFQFF. CDR3 in DNA: TGTGCCAGCAGCTTAGCTAGCGGGAGGGCCTTCCAGTTCTTC.

The chain couples TRBV21-1 to TRBJ2-7; the table assigns TRBD2, which was not confirmed against the DNA. TRBV21-1 is tagged as a pseudogene. The CDR3 contains 16 residues. This chain's CDR3 is CASSTIAGKSSYEQYF. DNA of the CDR3: TGTGCCAGCAGCACAATAGCGGGAAAGAGCTCCTACGAGCAGTACTTC.